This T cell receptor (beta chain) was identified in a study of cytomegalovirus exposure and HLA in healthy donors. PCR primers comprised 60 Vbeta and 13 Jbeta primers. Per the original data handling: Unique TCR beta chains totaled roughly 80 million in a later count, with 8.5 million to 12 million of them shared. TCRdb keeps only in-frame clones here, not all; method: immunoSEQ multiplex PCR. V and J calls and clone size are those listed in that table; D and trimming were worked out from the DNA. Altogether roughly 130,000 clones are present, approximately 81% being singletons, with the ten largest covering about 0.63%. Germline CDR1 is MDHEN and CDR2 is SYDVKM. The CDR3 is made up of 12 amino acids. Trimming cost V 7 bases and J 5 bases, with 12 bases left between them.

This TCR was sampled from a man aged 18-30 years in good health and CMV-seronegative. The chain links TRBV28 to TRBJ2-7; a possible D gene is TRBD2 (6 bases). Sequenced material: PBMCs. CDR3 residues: CASTDYLDEQYF. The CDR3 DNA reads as TGTGCCAGCACGGACTATTTGGACGAGCAGTACTTC.